A selection of T cell receptor beta chains follows, all from one sample in a study of blood T cells in healthy people across ages. TCRdb ran MiXCR on the 5' RACE reads and lists one entry per CDR3 protein. This table has hundreds of thousands of distinct CDR3 sequences, roughly 64% appearing once. Input material: blood. All receptors come from a man aged 25 to 40 in good health. CDR3s include the opening cysteine and the closing phenylalanine or tryptophan. D genes are given only for firm matches.

TRBJ2-5,NA,TRBV7-7,CASSSAVSGGNSQETQYF
TRBJ2-5,NA,TRBV2,CASSARIEQYF
TRBJ2-7,TRBD1,TRBV6-2/TRBV6-3,CASSLRDRGITEQYF
TRBJ2-5,NA,TRBV29-1,CSVDVGETQYF
TRBJ1-2,NA,TRBV19,CASRPLKPLGYGYTF
TRBJ2-2,NA,TRBV28,CASRLQTTLNTGELFF
TRBJ2-7,TRBD1,TRBV6-5,CASSYRDRGGYEQYF
TRBJ2-7,NA,TRBV7-2,CASSLAVGPDEQYF
TRBJ2-1,TRBD1,TRBV6-2/TRBV6-3,CASSYGGTGWEGEQFF
TRBJ2-5,NA,TRBV20-1,CSVGRAEGVQYF
TRBJ2-7,NA,TRBV9,CASSEGSRDPDEQYF
TRBJ2-5,NA,TRBV12-3/TRBV12-4,CASSAGAVTETQYF
TRBJ2-2,NA,TRBV5-1,CASSLLAGITGELFF
TRBJ2-3,TRBD2,TRBV10-3,CAISGGTSGRPDTQYF
TRBJ1-2,TRBD1,TRBV11-2,CASSLDRLDYGYTF
TRBJ2-5,NA,TRBV29-1,CSVTADQETRYF
TRBJ2-1,TRBD2,TRBV7-9,CASTFTGRDEQFF
TRBJ2-1,TRBD1,TRBV4-3,CASSQDPTGSSYNEQFF
TRBJ2-3,NA,TRBV27,CASAPRGTDTQYF
TRBJ2-5,TRBD2,TRBV7-9,CASSSLAGGEEQYF
TRBJ1-6,NA,TRBV6-1,CASYQNSPLHF
TRBJ2-1,NA,TRBV5-6,CASSPGQYEQFF
TRBJ2-7,NA,TRBV9,CASSLQNRGEQYF
TRBJ2-3,NA,TRBV7-3,CASSLMGGDSTDTQYF
TRBJ2-1,NA,TRBV20-1,CSARQDSGVYNEQFF